This TCR beta chain was identified in a study of shared clonotypes between healthy human individuals (dated by TCRdb to about 2020). Regarding the research as a whole: A couple of women and a few men aged 18 to 49 years were included in the cohort. Blood TCR repertoires of a handful of healthy adults were deeply sequenced to estimate repertoire size and the extent of clonotype sharing between individuals. For each donor, three plates each were used for CD4 naive and CD4 memory, two plates were used for CD8 naive, and one plate was used for CD8 memory. To increase sequencing depth and limit assay-specific biases, different laboratories used diverse techniques to prepare libraries and sequence TCR repertoires. Leukapheresis yielded between about 0.85 and 9.5 billion PBMCs per donor. The investigation overall reported the following: Higher generation probabilities were observed for clonotypes shared by all four sorted-subset donors than for non-shared clonotypes. Even with the large sequencing depth, rarefaction of the sorted-subset datasets indicated that sequencing was incomplete. Estimated clonotype richness was generally larger for naive than for memory subsets. The small number of donors limited the genetic and exposure-history diversity represented. Only blood was sampled, and tissue TCR repertoires likely differ from those in blood. Sharing across a few donors was observed for around 5% of naive CD4, less than 4% of naive CD8, roughly 2.3% of memory CD4, and about 0.38% of memory CD8 clonotypes. Based on pairwise subsampling, the degree of clonotype sharing among donors was expected to be affected by sequencing depth.

As regards this clone: Its target antigen remains unknown. No much larger clone is present one base from it, and per-base qualities are unavailable.

A distance of 10 bases separates the germline ends of V and J, which lose 5 bases and 6 bases respectively. The CDR3 sequence holds 13 residues, the cysteine and phenylalanine included. Kept here is only the CDR3 DNA, which spans 39 bases and is read in frame from base 1. Per the germline V gene, SGHNT is the CDR1 and YENEEA is the CDR2. Using the deep immunoSEQ assay, TCR CDR3 regions were amplified from genomic DNA by multiplex PCR. Extracted genomic DNA from each cell subset was spread evenly across all wells of several immunoSEQ 96-well plates, with each plate serving as a replicate. Each replicate PCR for sorted subsets received roughly 200 ng genomic DNA, equal to about 30,000 T cell genomes. The purified libraries were quantified using a Qubit 3.0 fluorometer, sized with a Bioanalyzer 2100, and then quantified again using the KAPA Library Quantification kit. Each immunoSEQ 96-well plate was sequenced on its own single-read 150-cycle Illumina NextSeq 550 flow cell. The paper's processing steps were these. Because the immunoSEQ output included only junctional sequences and no quality scores, the filtering could not be the same as the filtering used for full-length reads. Sequences were annotated with PyIR, a Python wrapper for IgBLAST v1.9, and V/J genes and CDR3 were assigned using IMGT germline references. Reads were removed for weak V/J assignments (E-value above 1e-6), missing CDR3, stop codons, out-of-frame junctions, or ambiguous translated residues. V3J clonotypes were defined as sequences sharing the same inferred V gene, J gene, and CDR3 amino acid sequence. Percentage overlap between repertoires was calculated by dividing the number of shared unique clonotypes by the size of the smaller repertoire. Repertoire richness was assessed with RTK rarefaction, the Chao1 estimator, and Recon v2.1 estimates of unobserved clonotypes. For all TCRbeta clonotypes obtained by the gDNA method from four donors, generation probabilities were computed with OLGA. Sourced from immuneACCESS, this table was stored by TCRdb with only in-frame sequences that have V and J called. A share of the clones is absent; for the studies checked, an unresolved V gene accounts for under half, and the remainder has no known explanation. Clone size and the V and J calls come from that table; the DNA yielded D and trimming. This sample holds more than 850,000 clones; 78% were observed only once. The top ten clones comprise about 0.52% of the sample.

Donors were healthy HIV-negative adults with no recently reported acute infections or vaccinations. Every donor was a Caucasian adult living in Nashville, Tennessee, USA. CD4+ T cells were enriched by magnetic negative selection, after which naive cells were positively selected on CD45RA and the negative fraction was taken as the memory subset. Blood was obtained by leukapheresis, after which PBMCs were separated by Ficoll-Histopaque density gradient centrifugation and cryopreserved in liquid nitrogen vapor phase. Analytical flow cytometry was used to check the purity and quantity of every magnetically sorted T cell population. Genomic DNA was isolated from each sorted fraction and quantified by UV absorbance on a Nanodrop 2000c.

This receptor was identified in a man aged 18 to 30 in good health. Some clones in this sample may be carry-over from other donors' samples. Sequenced: memory CD4+ T cells from PBMCs. The sample's cell subset or site, from its label and the paper: CD45RA-negative fraction. The chain is assembled from TRBV11-3 and TRBJ2-2; the D gene is unclear. In nucleotides, the sequence is TGTGCCAGCAGCCCCCGACGTTCCGGGGAGCTGTTTTTT. Its amino acids are CASSPRRSGELFF. Joined to the reference TRBV11-3 and TRBJ2-2 proteins, this CDR3 gives the full variable domain: EAGVVQSPRYKIIEKKQPVAFWCNPISGHNTLYWYLQNLGQGPELLIRYENEEAVDDSQLPKDRFSAERLKGVDSTLKIQPAELGDSAVYLCASSPRRSGELFFGEGSRLTVL.